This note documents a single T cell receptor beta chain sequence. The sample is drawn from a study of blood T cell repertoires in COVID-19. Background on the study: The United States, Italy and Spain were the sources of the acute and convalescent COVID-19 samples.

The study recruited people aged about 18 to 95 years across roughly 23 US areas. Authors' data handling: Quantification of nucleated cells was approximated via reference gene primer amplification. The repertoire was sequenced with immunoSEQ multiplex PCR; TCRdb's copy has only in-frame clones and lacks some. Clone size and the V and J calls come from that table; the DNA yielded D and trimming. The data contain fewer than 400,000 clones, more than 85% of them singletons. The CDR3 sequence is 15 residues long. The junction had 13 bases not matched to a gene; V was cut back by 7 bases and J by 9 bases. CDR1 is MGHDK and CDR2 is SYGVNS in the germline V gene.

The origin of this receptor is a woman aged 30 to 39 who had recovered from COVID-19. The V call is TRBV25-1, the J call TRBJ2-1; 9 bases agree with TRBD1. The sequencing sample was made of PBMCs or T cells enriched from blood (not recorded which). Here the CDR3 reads CASNRPGQGNGEQFF. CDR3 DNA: TGTGCCAGCAACCGTCCGGGACAGGGAAACGGTGAGCAGTTCTTC. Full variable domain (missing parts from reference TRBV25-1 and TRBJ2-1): EADIYQTPRYLVIGTGKKITLECSQTMGHDKMYWYQQDPGMELHLIHYSYGVNSTEKGDLSSESTVSRIRTEHFPLTLESARPSHTSQYLCASNRPGQGNGEQFFGPGTRLTVL.